This TCR beta chain was found in a study of blood T cell repertoires in COVID-19. There are 15 residues in the CDR3. Trimming took off 3 bases at V and 2 bases at J, with 16 bases between the two ends. Germline V gives CDR1 DFQATT, CDR2 SNEGSKA (reference sequence). Generated by immunoSEQ multiplex PCR, the TCRdb table keeps only in-frame clones and is missing some. The table shows approximately 110,000 clones, with roughly nine tenths occurring only once. The V gene is TRBV20-1, the J gene TRBJ2-5; tentative D call: TRBD2 (5 bases). The specimen sequenced was peripheral blood. The clonotype comes from a woman older than 75 with acute or convalescent COVID-19. The CDR3 DNA follows: TGCAGTGCTAGTCCCCAGACGGGGTCACAAGAGACCCAGTACTTC. Translation gives CSASPQTGSQETQYF.